A single sample gave rise to the 28 T cell receptor beta chains below, sequenced in a study of human T cells and chemical hapten exposure. Described time point: patch test 1, 2 weeks after DPC sensitization. Stated treatment: therapeutic diphenylcyclopropenone sensitization with weekly scalp DPC. TCRdb reprocessed the RACE reads via MiXCR and lists one record per CDR3 protein. This table holds around 150,000 distinct CDR3 sequences, roughly 15% found once. This sample comprised whole blood, obtained in connection with sensitization to the hapten diphenylcyclopropenone (DPC). These receptors came from a woman aged 25 to 39 with alopecia areata. Some clones in this sample may be carry-over from other donors' samples.

This clonotype was counted only a few times. The rearrangement links TRBV3-1 to TRBJ2-5; D perhaps matches TRBD2 (5 bases). Trimming took off 4 bases at V and 2 bases at J, with 14 bases between the two ends. The CDR3 has 15 amino acids. Germline values: CDR1 LGHDT, CDR2 YNNKEL (reference sequence). The CDR3 sequence: CASSRIPGSQETQYF. The CDR3 DNA reads as TGTGCCAGCAGCCGAATCCCGGGATCTCAAGAGACCCAGTACTTC.

This clonotype has only a few counts. CDR3 in amino acids: CASSLEAGNNEQFF. For the CDR3, the DNA is TGTGCCAGCAGCTTAGAGGCAGGGAACAATGAGCAGTTCTTC. V and J are TRBV7-9 and TRBJ2-1; D may be TRBD1 (5 bases). CDR1 is SEHNR, CDR2 FQNEAQ, per germline (reference sequence). V dropped 1 base and J dropped 5 bases, with 9 bases sitting between them. This CDR3 region has 14 residues. Using reference TRBV7-9 and TRBJ2-1 for the parts outside the CDR3, the full variable domain is DTGVSQNPRHKITKRGQNVTFRCDPISEHNRLYWYRQTLGQGPEFLTYFQNEAQLEKSRLLSDRFSAERPKGSFSTLEIQRTEQGDSAMYLCASSLEAGNNEQFFGPGTRLTVL.

This clonotype came up a few times. V and J are TRBV11-2 and TRBJ2-2; no clear D gene. The CDR3 spans 13 residues. Germline-derived CDR1 and CDR2 are SGHAT and FQNNGV. The V and J ends lost 0 bases and 7 bases respectively, with 6 bases between them. The CDR3 nucleotides are TGTGCCAGCAGCTTAGATCGTGGCGGGGAGCTGTTTTTT. Translated: CASSLDRGGELFF.

The chain recombines TRBV29-1 with TRBJ1-1, with D possibly matching TRBD1 (5 bases). Deletions cut 7 bases from V and 1 base from J, with 13 bases between. Per the germline V gene, CDR1 is SQVTM and CDR2 is ANQGSEA. This CDR3 has 13 residues. CDR3 residues: CSDRYGRNTEAFF. The CDR3, as DNA: TGCAGCGACAGGTACGGACGGAACACTGAAGCTTTCTTT.

This clonotype was observed many times. The V and J genes are TRBV4-1 and TRBJ1-2; tentatively, D is TRBD1 (5 bases). CDR1 is MGHRA, CDR2 YSYEKL, per germline. The CDR3 has 15 residues. V was trimmed by 0 bases and J by 4 bases, leaving 12 bases between them. CDR3 amino acids: CASSQEGQTSYGYTF. The CDR3 nucleotides are TGCGCCAGCAGCCAAGAGGGGCAGACCAGCTATGGCTACACCTTC.

This clonotype was counted a few times. The chain recombines TRBV11-3 with TRBJ2-1, with a weak D call TRBD2 (6 bases). The CDR3 is 16 residues long. V shed 5 bases and J shed 7 bases, with 21 bases lying between them. Germline V gene lookup returns CDR1 SGHNT and CDR2 YENEEA. The CDR3, as DNA: TGTGCCAGCAGCCCCGCCGGGACTTTCCTTGGGAATGAGCAGTTCTTC. It encodes CASSPAGTFLGNEQFF. Complete variable domain (other parts from reference TRBV11-3 and TRBJ2-1): EAGVVQSPRYKIIEKKQPVAFWCNPISGHNTLYWYLQNLGQGPELLIRYENEEAVDDSQLPKDRFSAERLKGVDSTLKIQPAELGDSAVYLCASSPAGTFLGNEQFFGPGTRLTVL.

This clonotype came up a few times. A read error may produce the germline difference seen at one junction end. The chain recombines TRBV20-1 with TRBJ2-3; D assignment may be TRBD1 or TRBD2 (5 bases each). This CDR3 is built from 13 residues. From germline, CDR1 is DFQATT and CDR2 SNEGSKA (reference sequence). This chain's CDR3 is CSAYLGTTDTQYF. For the CDR3, the DNA is TGTAGTGCGTATCTAGGGACCACAGATACGCAGTATTTT.

V usage is TRBV28 and J usage is TRBJ2-1; 11 bases align to TRBD2. The V and J ends lost 5 bases and 7 bases, in that order; junction bases with no gene match: 7. Germline V gene data show CDR1 as MDHEN and CDR2 as SYDVKM. The CDR3 runs to 15 residues. CDR3: CASSPPTSGGNEQFF. CDR3 nucleotide sequence: TGTGCCAGCAGTCCCCCAACTAGCGGGGGAAATGAGCAGTTCTTC.

In its sample, this clonotype was seen many times. The rearrangement links TRBV29-1 to TRBJ2-2; D is perhaps TRBD1 (5 bases). CDR1 and CDR2 (germline): SQVTM, ANQGSEA. This CDR3 has 13 residues. V shed 3 bases and J shed 2 bases, with 7 bases lying between them. CDR3 sequence reads: CSVDQGNTGELFF. The CDR3 coding sequence is TGCAGCGTTGACCAGGGTAACACCGGGGAGCTGTTTTTT.

This clonotype was counted between two and nine times. In DNA form, the CDR3 reads TGCGCCAGCAGCCAACAAAAGGACACGGGTTCACCCCTCCACTTT. This translates into CASSQQKDTGSPLHF. The V and J genes are TRBV4-1 and TRBJ1-6; D is perhaps TRBD1 (5 bases). V lost 2 bases and J lost 9, with 14 bases in between. Per the germline V gene, CDR1 is MGHRA and CDR2 is YSYEKL. CDR3 length: 15 residues.

This clonotype was recorded once. The junction does not match germline at one end; this may be a read error. The J gene is TRBJ1-2, the V gene TRBV11-3; 7 nucleotides match TRBD1. Germline lookup yields CDR1 SGHNT and CDR2 YENEEA. The length of the CDR3 is 13 residues. This CDR3 reads CASSQGQNYSYTF. In DNA, the CDR3 is TGTGCCAGCAGCCAGGGACAGAACTATAGCTACACCTTC.

This clonotype was seen a few times. The chain couples TRBV7-9 to TRBJ2-5; D remains unclear. The CDR3 extends over 11 amino acids. Per the germline V gene, CDR1 is SEHNR and CDR2 is FQNEAQ (reference sequence). Between the trimmed V and J ends, which lost 3 bases and 5 bases, there was a span of 4 bases. The CDR3 DNA reads as TGTGCCAGCAGCTTTGTCGAGACCCAGTACTTC. It specifies CASSFVETQYF.

This clonotype occurred many times. V gene TRBV3-1 combines with J gene TRBJ1-2, with D perhaps matching TRBD1 (6 bases). CDR3 length: 15 amino acids. The V end lost 0 bases, the J end lost 4 bases, and 12 bases lay between the germline ends. Germline values: CDR1 LGHDT, CDR2 YNNKEL (reference sequence). The chain's CDR3 is CASSQDSGGPYGYTF. The CDR3 region has the DNA TGTGCCAGCAGCCAAGATTCGGGGGGGCCCTATGGCTACACCTTC.

This clonotype was seen a few times. V usage is TRBV9 and J usage is TRBJ1-3; D gene unclear. Looked up from germline, CDR1 is SGDLS and CDR2 is YYNGEE. Deletions cut 3 bases from V and 0 bases from J, with 16 bases between. The CDR3 is made up of 17 amino acids. CDR3 protein: CASSALEGRPSGNTIYF. In DNA, the CDR3 is TGTGCCAGCAGCGCCCTCGAGGGCCGTCCCTCTGGAAACACCATATATTTT.

To note about this clonotype: Being one base from a much bigger clone, this may be a read error. The V gene is TRBV6-5, the J gene TRBJ1-3, with TRBD1 identical over 7 bases. V lost 6 bases and J lost 4; bases outside the gene matches: 6. CDR1 MNHEY and CDR2 SVGAGI come from the germline V gene. This CDR3 has 14 amino acids. Here the CDR3 reads CASSKQGYGNTIYF. The DNA for the CDR3 is TGTGCCAGCAGCAAACAGGGGTACGGAAACACCATATATTTT.

J is TRBJ2-1 and V is TRBV29-1, with D perhaps given as TRBD1 or TRBD2 (6 bases each). V dropped 3 bases and J dropped 6 bases, with 15 bases sitting between them. The germline V gene has CDR1 SQVTM and CDR2 ANQGSEA. The CDR3 is made up of 14 amino acids. CDR3 coding DNA: TGCAGCGTTGATTCGGGGGCAGGGGTCAATGAGCAGTTCTTC. This translates into CSVDSGAGVNEQFF.

This clonotype showed up just a few times. CDR3 amino acids: CSARDPRQVENIQYF. Here the CDR3 DNA reads TGCAGTGCTAGAGATCCCAGGCAGGTGGAAAACATTCAGTACTTC. The chain uses TRBV20-1 and TRBJ2-4; D not resolved. Germline V gives CDR1 DFQATT, CDR2 SNEGSKA (reference sequence). Between the trimmed V and J ends, which lost 0 bases and 5 bases, there was a span of 14 bases. This CDR3 has 15 residues.

This clonotype was observed at least ten times. The chain recombines TRBV30 with TRBJ2-1; D not resolved. Germline lookup yields CDR1 GTSNPN and CDR2 SVGIG (reference sequence). The CDR3 is 12 amino acids. With 5 bases removed from V and 6 bases from J, the gap between germline ends came to 11 bases. This chain's CDR3 is CAWGRSVNEQFF. CDR3 nucleotides: TGTGCCTGGGGACGGAGCGTCAATGAGCAGTTCTTC.

In this sample, this clonotype turned up a few times. The chain uses TRBV29-1 and TRBJ2-5; the D gene could be TRBD1 or TRBD2 (6 bases each). V was cut by 0 bases and J by 5 bases, with 10 bases left in between. Germline values: CDR1 SQVTM, CDR2 ANQGSEA. This CDR3 is 13 amino acids long. CDR3 in DNA: TGCAGCGTTGAAGATGGAGGGGGGGAGACCCAGTACTTC. Translated: CSVEDGGGETQYF.

There are a few counts of this clonotype. An end of the junction differs from the germline gene, which may be a read error. The gene calls are TRBV12-3 or TRBV12-4 and TRBJ1-6; TRBD1 is a possible D gene (6 bases). This CDR3 has 13 amino acids. CDR3 loop: CVSRGMGNSPLHF. In DNA form, the CDR3 reads TGTGTCAGCAGGGGAATGGGGAATTCACCCCTCCACTTT.

There are many counts of this clonotype. The chain uses TRBV5-1 and TRBJ2-7; 8 nucleotides match TRBD1. CDR1 is SGHRS and CDR2 is YFSETQ in the germline V gene. The trim removed 2 bases at V and 8 bases at J, leaving 12 bases unmatched. The CDR3 sequence is 15 residues long. The CDR3 sequence: CASSFVGTGEMKQYF. The CDR3 DNA reads TGCGCCAGCAGCTTTGTCGGGACAGGTGAAATGAAGCAGTACTTC.

This clonotype was detected a few times. V gene TRBV3-1 combines with J gene TRBJ2-2; D unresolved. The CDR3 is 14 amino acids. CDR1 is LGHDT, CDR2 YNNKEL, per germline (reference sequence). V was pared by 4 bases and J by 3 bases, with 9 bases between. This CDR3 is CASSRPRDTGELFF. The CDR3 DNA sequence: TGTGCCAGCAGCCGCCCCCGCGACACCGGGGAGCTGTTTTTT.

This chain uses TRBV6-5 with TRBJ2-1; TRBD2 matches at 8 bases. Germline V gene lookup returns CDR1 MNHEY and CDR2 SVGAGI. The CDR3 has 17 residues. After removal of 4 bases from V and 4 bases from J, the junction contained 12 bases not matched to a gene. CDR3 DNA sequence: TGTGCCAGCAGTTCACCTTCTACTAGCGGCAATTACAATGAGCAGTTCTTC. It translates to CASSSPSTSGNYNEQFF.

The chain employs TRBV7-3 and TRBJ2-7, with D possibly TRBD2 on 5 matching bases. CDR1 and CDR2 (germline): SGHTA, FQGTGA. Between the trimmed V and J ends, which lost 5 bases and 9 bases, there was a span of 14 bases. This CDR3 region has 12 residues. CDR3 nucleotides: TGTGCCAGCAGCCCCGGACCGGCGGGGCAGTACTTC. Protein: CASSPGPAGQYF. The full variable domain, with the rest looked up from reference TRBV7-3 and TRBJ2-7, is GAGVSQTPSNKVTEKGKYVELRCDPISGHTALYWYRQSLGQGPEFLIYFQGTGAADDSGLPNDRFFAVRPEGSVSTLKIQRTERGDSAVYLCASSPGPAGQYFGPGTRLTVT.

This clonotype was counted between two and nine times. The chain couples TRBV20-1 to TRBJ2-4, with D possibly called TRBD1 or TRBD2 (5 bases each). CDR3 size: 12 residues. Germline values: CDR1 DFQATT, CDR2 SNEGSKA (reference sequence). V was clipped by 5 bases and J by 6 bases, with 11 bases between them. Here the CDR3 DNA reads TGCAGTGCTTACCGGGACGGAAACATTCAGTACTTC. Residues: CSAYRDGNIQYF.

V gene TRBV7-3 combines with J gene TRBJ1-1; TRBD1 matches 11 bases. The CDR3 is 15 amino acids. J lost 5 bases, V lost 2 bases, and 4 bases had no gene match. Germline CDR1 is SGHTA and CDR2 is FQGTGA. The CDR3 DNA reads as TGTGCCAGCAGCTTATACGGGGACAGGGGGACTGAAGCTTTCTTT. Its protein is CASSLYGDRGTEAFF.

The J gene is TRBJ2-2, the V gene TRBV13; the match to TRBD2 covers 12 bases. V trimming: 3 bases; J trimming: 5 bases; junction bases outside the gene matches: 4. CDR1 and CDR2 (germline): PRHDT, FYEKMQ (reference sequence). CDR3 length: 16 residues. The chain's CDR3 is CASSLTSGGDTGELFF. In DNA, the CDR3 is TGTGCCAGCAGCTTGACTAGCGGGGGAGATACCGGGGAGCTGTTTTTT.

This clonotype was seen more than once but under ten times. The CDR3 protein is CASSLVEGGGYEQYF. CDR3 bases: TGTGCCAGCAGCTTAGTTGAAGGCGGGGGGTACGAGCAGTACTTC. The chain links TRBV7-2 to TRBJ2-7, with 8 bases aligning to TRBD2. The CDR3 has 15 residues. V lost 1 base to trimming and J lost 4 bases; unmatched junction nucleotides: 6. Looked up from germline, CDR1 is SGHTA and CDR2 is FQGNSA.